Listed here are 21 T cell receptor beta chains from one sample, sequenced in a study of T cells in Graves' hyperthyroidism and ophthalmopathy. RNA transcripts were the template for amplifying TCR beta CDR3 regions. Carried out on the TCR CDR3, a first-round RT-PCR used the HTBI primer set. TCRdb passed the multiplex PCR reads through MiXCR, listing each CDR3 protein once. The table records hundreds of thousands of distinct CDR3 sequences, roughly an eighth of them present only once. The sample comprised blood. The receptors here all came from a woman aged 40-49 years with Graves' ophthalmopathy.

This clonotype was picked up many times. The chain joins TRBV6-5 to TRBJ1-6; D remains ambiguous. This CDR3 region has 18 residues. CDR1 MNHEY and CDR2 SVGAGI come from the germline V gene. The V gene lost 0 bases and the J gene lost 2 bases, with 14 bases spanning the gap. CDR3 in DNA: TGTGCCAGCAGTTACTCGATTATTAGGAGCCCCTATAATTCACCCCTCCACTTT. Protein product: CASSYSIIRSPYNSPLHF.

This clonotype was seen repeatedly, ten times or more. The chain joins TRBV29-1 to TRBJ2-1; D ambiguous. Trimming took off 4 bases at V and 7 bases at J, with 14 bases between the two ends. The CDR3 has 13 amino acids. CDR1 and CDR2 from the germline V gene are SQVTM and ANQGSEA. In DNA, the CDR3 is TGCAGCGTTGGGGGTAGCTCCAGGAATGAGCAGTTCTTC. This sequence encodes CSVGGSSRNEQFF.

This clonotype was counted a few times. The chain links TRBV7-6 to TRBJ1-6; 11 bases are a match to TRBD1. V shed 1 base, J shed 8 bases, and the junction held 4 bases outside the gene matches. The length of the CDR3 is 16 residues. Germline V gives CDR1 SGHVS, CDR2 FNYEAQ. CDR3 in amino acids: CASSLEPGQGDSPLHF. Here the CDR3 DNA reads TGTGCCAGCAGCTTAGAGCCGGGACAGGGGGATTCACCCCTCCACTTT. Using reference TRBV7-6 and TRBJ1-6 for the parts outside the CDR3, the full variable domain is GAGVSQSPRYKVTKRGQDVALRCDPISGHVSLYWYRQALGQGPEFLTYFNYEAQQDKSGLPNDRFSAERPEGSISTLTIQRTEQRDSAMYRCASSLEPGQGDSPLHFGNGTRLTVT.

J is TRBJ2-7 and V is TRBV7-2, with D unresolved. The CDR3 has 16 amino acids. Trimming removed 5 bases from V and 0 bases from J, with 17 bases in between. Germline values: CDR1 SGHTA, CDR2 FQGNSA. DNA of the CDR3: TGTGCCAGCAGCCAAATAGCCTCCCCCAGCTCCTACGAGCAGTACTTC. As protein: CASSQIASPSSYEQYF.

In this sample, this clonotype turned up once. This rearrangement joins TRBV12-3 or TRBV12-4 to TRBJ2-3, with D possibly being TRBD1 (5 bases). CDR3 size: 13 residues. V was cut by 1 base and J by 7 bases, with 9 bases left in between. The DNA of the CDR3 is TGTGCCAGCAGTTTAGGGACAATCTATACGCAGTATTTT. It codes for CASSLGTIYTQYF.

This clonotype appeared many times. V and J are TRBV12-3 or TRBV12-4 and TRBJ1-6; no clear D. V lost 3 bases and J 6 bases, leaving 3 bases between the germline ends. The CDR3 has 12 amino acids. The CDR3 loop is CASSFSNSPLHF. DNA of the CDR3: TGTGCCAGCAGTTTTAGTAATTCACCCCTCCACTTT.

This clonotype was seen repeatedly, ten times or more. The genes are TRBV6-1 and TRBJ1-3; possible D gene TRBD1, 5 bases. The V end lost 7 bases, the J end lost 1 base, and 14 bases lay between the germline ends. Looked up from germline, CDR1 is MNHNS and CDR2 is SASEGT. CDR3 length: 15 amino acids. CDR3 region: CASTSLGGSGNTIYF. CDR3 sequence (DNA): TGTGCCAGCACCTCACTTGGGGGATCTGGAAACACCATATATTTT.

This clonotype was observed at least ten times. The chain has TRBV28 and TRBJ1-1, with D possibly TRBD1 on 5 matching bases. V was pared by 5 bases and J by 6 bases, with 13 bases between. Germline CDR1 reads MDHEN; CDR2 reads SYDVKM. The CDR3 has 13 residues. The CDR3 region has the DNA TGTGCCAGCAGTATCAGGGACTCCCCTGAAGCTTTCTTT. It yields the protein CASSIRDSPEAFF. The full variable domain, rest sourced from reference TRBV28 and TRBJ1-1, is DVKVTQSSRYLVKRTGEKVFLECVQDMDHENMFWYRQDPGLGLRLIYFSYDVKMKEKGDIPEGYSVSREKKERFSLILESASTNQTSMYLCASSIRDSPEAFFGQGTRLTVV.

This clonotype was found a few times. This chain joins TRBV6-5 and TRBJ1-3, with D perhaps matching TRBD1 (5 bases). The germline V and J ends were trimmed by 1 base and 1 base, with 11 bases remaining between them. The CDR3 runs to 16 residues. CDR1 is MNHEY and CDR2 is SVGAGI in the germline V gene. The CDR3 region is CASSYFQGASGNTIYF. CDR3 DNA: TGTGCCAGCAGTTACTTCCAAGGGGCTTCTGGAAACACCATATATTTT.

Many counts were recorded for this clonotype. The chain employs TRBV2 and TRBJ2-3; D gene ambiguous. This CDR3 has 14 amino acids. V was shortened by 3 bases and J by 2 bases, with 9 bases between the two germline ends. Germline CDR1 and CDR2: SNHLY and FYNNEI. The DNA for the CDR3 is TGTGCCAGCAGTGAGTTGTTGGCCACAGATACGCAGTATTTT. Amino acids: CASSELLATDTQYF. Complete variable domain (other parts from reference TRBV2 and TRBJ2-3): EPEVTQTPSHQVTQMGQEVILRCVPISNHLYFYWYRQILGQKVEFLVSFYNNEISEKSEIFDDQFSVERPDGSNFTLKIRSTKLEDSAMYFCASSELLATDTQYFGPGTRLTVL.

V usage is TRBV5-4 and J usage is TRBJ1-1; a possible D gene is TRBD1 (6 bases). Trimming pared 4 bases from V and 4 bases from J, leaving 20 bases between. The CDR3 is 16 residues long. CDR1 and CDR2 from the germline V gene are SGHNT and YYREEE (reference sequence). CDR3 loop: CASSRRKNTGSTEAFF. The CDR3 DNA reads TGTGCCAGCAGCCGCCGAAAAAATACAGGGTCCACTGAAGCTTTCTTT.

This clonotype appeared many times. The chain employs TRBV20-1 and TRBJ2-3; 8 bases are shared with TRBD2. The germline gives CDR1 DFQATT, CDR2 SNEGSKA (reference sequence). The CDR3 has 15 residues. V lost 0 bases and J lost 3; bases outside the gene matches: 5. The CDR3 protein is CSARDPLAGTDTQYF. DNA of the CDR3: TGCAGTGCTAGAGACCCGTTAGCGGGGACAGATACGCAGTATTTT.

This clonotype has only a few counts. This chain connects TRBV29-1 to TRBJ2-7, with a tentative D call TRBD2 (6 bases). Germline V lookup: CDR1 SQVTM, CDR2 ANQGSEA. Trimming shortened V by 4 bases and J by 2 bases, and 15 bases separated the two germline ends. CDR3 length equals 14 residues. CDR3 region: CSVVFGRRAYEQYF. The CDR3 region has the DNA TGCAGCGTTGTTTTCGGGCGGAGGGCCTACGAGCAGTACTTC.

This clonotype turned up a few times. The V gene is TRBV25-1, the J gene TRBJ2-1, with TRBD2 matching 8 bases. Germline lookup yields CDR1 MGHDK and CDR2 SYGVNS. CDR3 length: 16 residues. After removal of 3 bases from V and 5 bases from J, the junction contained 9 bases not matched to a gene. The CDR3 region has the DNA TGTGCCAGCAGTGAGGGGGGACTAGGGAAAAACAATGAGCAGTTCTTC. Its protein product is CASSEGGLGKNNEQFF. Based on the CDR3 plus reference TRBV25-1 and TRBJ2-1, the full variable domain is EADIYQTPRYLVIGTGKKITLECSQTMGHDKMYWYQQDPGMELHLIHYSYGVNSTEKGDLSSESTVSRIRTEHFPLTLESARPSHTSQYLCASSEGGLGKNNEQFFGPGTRLTVL.

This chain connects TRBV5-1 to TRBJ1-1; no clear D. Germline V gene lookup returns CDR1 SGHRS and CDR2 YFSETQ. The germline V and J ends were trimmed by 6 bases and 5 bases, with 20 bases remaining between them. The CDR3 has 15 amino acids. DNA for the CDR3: TGCGCCAGCAACCCGGGTACATTGGAGGCAACTGAAGCTTTCTTT. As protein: CASNPGTLEATEAFF.

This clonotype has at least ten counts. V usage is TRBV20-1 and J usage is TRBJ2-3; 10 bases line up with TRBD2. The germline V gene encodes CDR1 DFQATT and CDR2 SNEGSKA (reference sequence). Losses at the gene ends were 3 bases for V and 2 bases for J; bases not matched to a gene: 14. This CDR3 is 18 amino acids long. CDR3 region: CSARGSRASGGTTDTQYF. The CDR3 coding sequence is TGCAGTGCTAGGGGCAGCAGGGCTAGCGGGGGAACCACAGATACGCAGTATTTT.

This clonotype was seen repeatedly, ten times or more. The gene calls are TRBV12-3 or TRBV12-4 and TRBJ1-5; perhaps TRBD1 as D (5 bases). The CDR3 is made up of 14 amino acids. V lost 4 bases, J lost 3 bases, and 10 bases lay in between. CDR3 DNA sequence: TGTGCCAGCAGTTGGGGGGTCCCCAATCAGCCCCAGCATTTT. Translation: CASSWGVPNQPQHF.

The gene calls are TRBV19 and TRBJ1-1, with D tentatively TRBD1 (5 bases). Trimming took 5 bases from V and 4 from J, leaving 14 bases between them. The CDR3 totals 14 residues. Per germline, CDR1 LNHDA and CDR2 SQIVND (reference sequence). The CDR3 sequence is CASSAQGMGTEAFF. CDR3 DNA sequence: TGTGCCAGTAGTGCGCAGGGTATGGGCACTGAAGCTTTCTTT. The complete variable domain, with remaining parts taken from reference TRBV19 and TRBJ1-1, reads DGGITQSPKYLFRKEGQNVTLSCEQNLNHDAMYWYRQDPGQGLRLIYYSQIVNDFQKGDIAEGYSVSREKKESFPLTVTSAQKNPTAFYLCASSAQGMGTEAFFGQGTRLTVV.

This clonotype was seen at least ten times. The CDR3 region is CASAVGGRETQYF. In DNA, the CDR3 is TGTGCCAGCGCCGTCGGGGGGCGGGAGACCCAGTACTTC. This chain connects TRBV2 to TRBJ2-5; a weak D match, TRBD2 (7 bases). The length of the CDR3 is 13 residues. Between the trimmed V and J ends, which lost 8 bases and 5 bases, there was a span of 15 bases. Germline-derived CDR1 and CDR2 are SNHLY and FYNNEI.

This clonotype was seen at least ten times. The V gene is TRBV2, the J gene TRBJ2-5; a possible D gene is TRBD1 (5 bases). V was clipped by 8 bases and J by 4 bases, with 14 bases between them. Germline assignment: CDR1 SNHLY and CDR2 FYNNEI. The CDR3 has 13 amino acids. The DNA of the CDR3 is TGTGCCAGCCAGACAGCCCGAGGAGAGACCCAGTACTTC. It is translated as CASQTARGETQYF.

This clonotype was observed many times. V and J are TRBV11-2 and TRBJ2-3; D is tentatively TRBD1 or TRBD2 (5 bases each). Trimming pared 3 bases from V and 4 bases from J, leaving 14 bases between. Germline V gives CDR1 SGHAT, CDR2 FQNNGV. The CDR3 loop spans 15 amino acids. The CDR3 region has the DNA TGTGCCAGCAGCTTCGGGACCCGAGGCCCAGATACGCAGTATTTT. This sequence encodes CASSFGTRGPDTQYF.